One and the same sample provided the 27 T cell receptor beta chains below, sequenced in a study of cytomegalovirus exposure and HLA in healthy donors. This PCR relied on a set of 60 Vbeta primers and 13 Jbeta primers. Profiling relied on immunoSEQ multiplex PCR, and the TCRdb table lists in-frame clones only, not all of them. This table holds some 200,000 clones, 60% to 80% found once. Sequences were obtained from PBMCs. The source of these receptors is a man aged 40-49 years in good health and CMV-seronegative.

This chain joins TRBV5-8 and TRBJ2-1; possible D gene TRBD1, 5 bases. The V end lost 4 bases, the J end lost 9 bases, and 11 bases lay between the germline ends. Germline CDR1 is SGHTS and CDR2 is YDEGEE. The CDR3 loop spans 12 amino acids. The CDR3 DNA reads as TGTGCCAGCAGCCCAAGGGGATTTGAGCAGTTCTTC. Translating gives CASSPRGFEQFF.

The table lists this clone with a few counts. This sequence joins TRBV6-5 and TRBJ2-1; maybe TRBD2 (5 bases). V was clipped by 3 bases and J by 9 bases, with 12 bases between them. This CDR3 spans 13 amino acids. CDR1 is MNHEY, CDR2 SVGAGI, per germline. The CDR3 protein is CASSYGLFGEQFF. The CDR3 DNA follows: TGTGCCAGCAGTTATGGACTTTTTGGTGAGCAGTTCTTC.

This sequence joins TRBV27 and TRBJ1-4; 9 bases match TRBD1. The CDR3 loop spans 17 amino acids. The trim removed 1 base at V and 4 bases at J, leaving 7 bases unmatched. In germline, CDR1 is MNHEY, CDR2 SMNVEV (reference sequence). The CDR3, as DNA: TGTGCCAGCAGTTTATTTGGGGACAGGGTCCTTAATGAAAAACTGTTTTTT. It specifies CASSLFGDRVLNEKLFF.

This clone was seen more than once but under ten times. Germline and junction disagree at one end, which may indicate a read error. The rearrangement uses TRBV7-9 and TRBJ1-4; D gene uncertain. Looked up from germline, CDR1 is SEHNR and CDR2 is FQNEAQ (reference sequence). The CDR3 is 15 amino acids. CDR3 protein: CSSSSGVLTNEKLFF. CDR3 sequence (DNA): TGTTCCAGCAGTTCCGGGGTTCTAACTAATGAAAAACTGTTTTTT.

V is TRBV19 and J is TRBJ1-4, with 7 bases lining up with TRBD1. Trimming at V came to 5 bases and at J to 7 bases, leaving 7 bases not matched to a gene. Germline loops: CDR1 LNHDA, CDR2 SQIVND (reference sequence). The CDR3 is 14 amino acids. The CDR3 protein is CASSHRGVSEKLFF. The CDR3 DNA reads as TGTGCCAGTAGTCACAGGGGTGTTAGTGAAAAACTGTTTTTT.

The J gene is TRBJ2-5, the V gene TRBV7-8; TRBD2 aligns across 7 bases. Near its end, the DNA agrees better with TRBJ2-7, so the J call may be wrong. CDR1 SGHVS and CDR2 FQNEAQ come from the germline V gene. The CDR3 is made up of 17 amino acids. CDR3 in DNA: TGTGCCAGCAGCACTACCAGTGGGGGAGGGCATCACTACGAGCAGTACTTC. Amino acids: CASSTTSGGGHHYEQYF.

This clone was observed once. This chain connects TRBV5-6 to TRBJ2-5; 13 nucleotides align to TRBD2. J was trimmed by 3 bases and V by 4 bases; bases with no gene match: 3. The germline CDR1 and CDR2 sequences are SGHDT and YYEEEE. The CDR3 consists of 15 residues. The CDR3 reads CASSPGLAGEETQYF. DNA for the CDR3: TGTGCCAGCAGCCCTGGACTAGCGGGAGAAGAGACCCAGTACTTC.

J is TRBJ2-5 and V is TRBV5-4; TRBD2 is a possible D gene (6 bases). V lost 4 bases, J lost 5 bases, and 12 bases lay in between. Per germline, CDR1 SGHNT and CDR2 YYREEE (reference sequence). The CDR3 has 13 amino acids. CDR3 in DNA: TGTGCCAGCAGCCCGGGAGCCGGGGAGACCCAGTACTTC. Its translation: CASSPGAGETQYF.

This clone was counted a single time. The chain employs TRBV19 and TRBJ1-2; D uncertain. CDR1 and CDR2 from the germline V gene are LNHDA and SQIVND (reference sequence). Trimming took off 2 bases at V and 2 bases at J, with 15 bases between the two ends. The CDR3 spans 16 residues. This chain's CDR3 is CASSISSSSRNYGYTF. CDR3 nucleotide sequence: TGTGCCAGTAGTATAAGTAGTAGTTCCCGAAACTATGGCTACACCTTC.

The rearrangement joins TRBV13 to TRBJ2-7, with 9 bases lining up with TRBD2. CDR3 length equals 15 residues. Germline-derived CDR1 and CDR2 are PRHDT and FYEKMQ (reference sequence). Losses at the gene ends were 0 bases for V and 3 bases for J; bases not matched to a gene: 3. CDR3 protein: CASSLGREGGYEQYF. CDR3 DNA sequence: TGTGCCAGCAGCTTAGGGCGGGAGGGTGGCTACGAGCAGTACTTC.

V usage is TRBV19 and J usage is TRBJ2-7, with D maybe TRBD2 (7 bases). The CDR3 spans 15 residues. The germline V and J ends were trimmed by 3 bases and 4 bases, with 16 bases remaining between them. Germline assignment: CDR1 LNHDA and CDR2 SQIVND (reference sequence). In DNA, the CDR3 is TGTGCCAGTAGTATTGGAGGGGGGGTCGGGTACGAGCAGTACTTC. Translating gives CASSIGGGVGYEQYF.

In its sample, this clone was seen a few times. The rearrangement links TRBV28 to TRBJ2-5; 13 nucleotides match TRBD2. The CDR3 covers 17 residues. Germline assignment: CDR1 MDHEN and CDR2 SYDVKM. V shed 5 bases and J 5 bases; nucleotides not matched to a gene: 11. This CDR3 is CASSLITSGGAGETQYF. Here the CDR3 DNA reads TGTGCCAGCAGTCTGATAACTAGCGGGGGGGCTGGGGAGACCCAGTACTTC.

This clone was counted between two and nine times. This chain connects TRBV5-1 to TRBJ2-3; 7 bases line up with TRBD1. The J segment lost 7 bases and the V segment lost 0 bases, leaving 5 bases of the junction unmatched. The CDR3 runs 14 residues. Germline V CDR1 and CDR2: SGHRS, YFSETQ. CDR3 in amino acids: CASSLERQGNTQYF. The CDR3 coding sequence is TGCGCCAGCAGCTTGGAACGACAGGGAAATACGCAGTATTTT.

This chain joins TRBV7-2 and TRBJ2-7, with D possibly matching TRBD1 (5 bases). Germline V gene sequence: CDR1 SGHTA, CDR2 FQGNSA. Deletions cut 5 bases from V and 1 base from J, with 12 bases between. This CDR3 contains 14 residues. CDR3 region: CASSVRVGSYEQYF. In nucleotides, the CDR3 is TGTGCCAGCAGCGTCAGGGTGGGATCCTACGAGCAGTACTTC.

This clone has just a few counts. The V call is TRBV10-1, the J call TRBJ1-1, with no clear D. Germline V lookup: CDR1 WNHNN, CDR2 SYGVQD (reference sequence). The CDR3 contains 14 residues. Trimming took 2 bases from V and 0 from J, leaving 7 bases between them. The CDR3 nucleotides read TGCGCCAGCAGTGAGAGTCAGATGAACACTGAAGCTTTCTTT. It codes for CASSESQMNTEAFF.

The rearrangement uses TRBV2 and TRBJ2-1; 11 bases align to TRBD1. Germline values: CDR1 SNHLY, CDR2 FYNNEI. The J segment lost 4 bases and the V segment lost 7 bases, leaving 6 bases of the junction unmatched. The CDR3 loop spans 15 amino acids. CDR3 DNA: TGTGCCAGCATTCCGGGACAGGGGGTTTACAATGAGCAGTTCTTC. This encodes CASIPGQGVYNEQFF.

The V gene is TRBV11-2, the J gene TRBJ2-7; D unclear. Germline lookup yields CDR1 SGHAT and CDR2 FQNNGV. Trimming left V 0 bases short and J 2 bases short, with 11 bases between. The length of the CDR3 is 15 residues. This CDR3 is CASSLDRGRTYEQYF. In DNA form, the CDR3 reads TGTGCCAGCAGCTTAGATCGCGGCAGAACCTACGAGCAGTACTTC. The variable domain in full, with the rest retrieved from reference TRBV11-2 and TRBJ2-7, is EAGVAQSPRYKIIEKRQSVAFWCNPISGHATLYWYQQILGQGPKLLIQFQNNGVVDDSQLPKDRFSAERLKGVDSTLKIQPAKLEDSAVYLCASSLDRGRTYEQYFGPGTRLTVT.

CDR3 sequence reads: CASSYSGAGRETQYF. The CDR3 DNA reads TGTGCCAGCAGTTACTCGGGGGCGGGCAGAGAGACCCAGTACTTC. V usage is TRBV6-5 and J usage is TRBJ2-5; weak D call: TRBD1 (6 bases). V gave up 0 bases and J gave up 4 bases, with 12 bases separating them. The length of the CDR3 is 15 residues. Germline V gene lookup returns CDR1 MNHEY and CDR2 SVGAGI.

This clone was counted between two and nine times. This chain connects TRBV9 to TRBJ1-6; D may be TRBD1 (5 bases). V lost 3 bases and J lost 10, with 20 bases in between. This CDR3 comprises 16 residues. CDR1 is SGDLS, CDR2 YYNGEE, per germline. The CDR3 spells CASSGGSQGWGSPLHF. The CDR3 bases are TGTGCCAGCAGCGGAGGTAGTCAGGGATGGGGATCACCCCTCCACTTT. The whole variable domain, remainder taken from reference TRBV9 and TRBJ1-6, is DSGVTQTPKHLITATGQRVTLRCSPRSGDLSVYWYQQSLDQGLQFLIQYYNGEERAKGNILERFSAQQFPDLHSELNLSSLELGDSALYFCASSGGSQGWGSPLHFGNGTRLTVT.

The V and J genes are TRBV19 and TRBJ1-5; maybe TRBD1 (5 bases). Trimming stripped 0 bases from V and 2 bases from J, with 8 bases between. The germline V gene has CDR1 LNHDA and CDR2 SQIVND (reference sequence). The CDR3 is 15 residues long. CDR3 DNA: TGTGCCAGTAGTATAGAAGGGGTCGGCAATCAGCCCCAGCATTTT. Translated: CASSIEGVGNQPQHF.

V and J are TRBV11-2 and TRBJ2-6; 9 bases map to TRBD1. V dropped 0 bases and J dropped 0; count of bases not matched to a gene: 6. CDR1 is SGHAT and CDR2 is FQNNGV in the germline V gene. The CDR3 runs to 19 residues. In DNA form, the CDR3 reads TGTGCCAGCAGCTTAGATGTGGGACAGGGCCTCTCTGGGGCCAACGTCCTGACTTTC. Amino acid sequence: CASSLDVGQGLSGANVLTF.

The chain links TRBV27 to TRBJ2-7, with 11 bases that match TRBD2. Unmatched junction bases numbered 7, after V lost 2 bases and J lost 7 bases. CDR1 is MNHEY and CDR2 is SMNVEV in the germline V gene (reference sequence). The CDR3 totals 15 residues. The chain's CDR3 is CASSLIGVAGGEQYF. The CDR3 region has the DNA TGTGCCAGCAGTTTAATCGGGGTAGCGGGAGGGGAGCAGTACTTC.

This clone was detected only once. The V gene is TRBV29-1, the J gene TRBJ1-2; D may be TRBD1 (6 bases). The germline CDR1 and CDR2 sequences are SQVTM and ANQGSEA. V was clipped by 0 bases and J by 3 bases, with 11 bases between them. This CDR3 contains 14 residues. CDR3 sequence reads: CSVEDRGAHYGYTF. For the CDR3, the DNA is TGCAGCGTTGAAGATCGGGGGGCTCACTATGGCTACACCTTC.

This chain connects TRBV6-4 to TRBJ2-5; 7 bases line up with TRBD1. The CDR3 covers 15 residues. V lost 2 bases, J lost 2 bases, and 5 bases stayed unmatched. The germline V gene has CDR1 MRHNA and CDR2 SNTAGT. CDR3 region: CASSDRDRLQETQYF. The CDR3 DNA reads as TGTGCCAGCAGTGACCGGGACAGACTACAAGAGACCCAGTACTTC.

This clone was detected only once. V is TRBV6-1 and J is TRBJ1-1, with a possible D match to TRBD1 (5 bases). V was trimmed by 5 bases and J by 3 bases, leaving 13 bases between them. There are 14 residues in the CDR3. Germline V gene lookup returns CDR1 MNHNS and CDR2 SASEGT. The DNA for the CDR3 is TGTGCCAGCAGTCCGACAGTCGGTTACACTGAAGCTTTCTTT. Amino acid sequence: CASSPTVGYTEAFF.

The chain has TRBV5-1 and TRBJ2-1; TRBD1 matches at 8 bases. The germline gives CDR1 SGHRS, CDR2 YFSETQ. This CDR3 has 15 residues. The V gene end was trimmed by 1 base and the J gene end by 5 bases; junction bases not matched to a gene: 5. CDR3 DNA: TGCGCCAGCAGCTTGAGACAGGGGCGGAACAATGAGCAGTTCTTC. Amino acid sequence: CASSLRQGRNNEQFF. Drawing the rest from reference TRBV5-1 and TRBJ2-1, the complete variable domain is KAGVTQTPRYLIKTRGQQVTLSCSPISGHRSVSWYQQTPGQGLQFLFEYFSETQRNKGNFPGRFSGRQFSNSRSEMNVSTLELGDSALYLCASSLRQGRNNEQFFGPGTRLTVL.

As regards this clone: The sample carries other DNA sequences with the same CDR3. V and J are TRBV30 and TRBJ2-2, with a tentative D call TRBD2 (5 bases). The CDR3 is made up of 13 amino acids. The V gene lost 0 bases and the J gene lost 5 bases, with 7 bases spanning the gap. Looked up from germline, CDR1 is GTSNPN and CDR2 is SVGIG (reference sequence). The CDR3 region has the DNA TGTGCCTGGAGTGTAGGAGGTACCGGGGAGCTGTTTTTT. Translating gives CAWSVGGTGELFF.